The 22 T cell receptor beta chains given below trace back to one sample, sequenced in a study of T cell repertoires in cytomegalovirus infection. TCRdb reprocessed the reads with MiXCR, giving one entry per CDR3 protein. Counted here are roughly 310,000 distinct CDR3 sequences, about a sixth occurring once; the ten biggest clones make up about 11%. Sequenced sample: PBMCs. The source is a human donor in good health (CMV status not recorded). Some clones in this sample may be carry-over from other donors' samples.

Only a few counts were recorded for this clonotype. The chain links TRBV20-1 to TRBJ2-7; 8 bases line up with TRBD2. Germline CDR1 DFQATT, CDR2 SNEGSKA (reference sequence). J was trimmed by 1 base and V by 7 bases; bases with no gene match: 3. The CDR3 is 12 amino acids. CDR3 bases: TGCAGTGTGGCGGGGGGTTCCTACGAGCAGTACTTC. It is translated as CSVAGGSYEQYF.

This clonotype was found a few times. V is TRBV20-1 and J is TRBJ2-3; the match to TRBD2 covers 10 bases. Looked up from germline, CDR1 is DFQATT and CDR2 is SNEGSKA (reference sequence). The CDR3 is made up of 14 amino acids. V was pared by 7 bases and J by 4 bases, with 8 bases of the junction left unmatched. The CDR3 DNA reads as TGCAGTGTAGATAGCGGGGGGCCGTCAGATACGCAGTATTTT. It specifies CSVDSGGPSDTQYF.

This chain joins TRBV14 and TRBJ1-1, with D possibly matching TRBD1 (5 bases). Trimming stripped 1 base from V and 6 bases from J, with 15 bases between. Per the germline V gene, CDR1 is SGHDN and CDR2 is FVKESK. The CDR3 sequence is 15 residues long. In DNA form, the CDR3 reads TGTGCCAGCAGCCAAGCCGGGGGGAGTGGGGCTGAAGCTTTCTTT. It is translated as CASSQAGGSGAEAFF. The full variable domain, with the rest looked up from reference TRBV14 and TRBJ1-1, is EAGVTQFPSHSVIEKGQTVTLRCDPISGHDNLYWYRRVMGKEIKFLLHFVKESKQDESGMPNNRFLAERTGGTYSTLKVQPAELEDSGVYFCASSQAGGSGAEAFFGQGTRLTVV.

Ten or more counts support this clonotype. Here the CDR3 DNA reads TGTGCCAGCAGCTCACCCCTGACAGCCCAAGAGACCCAGTACTTC. Protein product: CASSSPLTAQETQYF. J is TRBJ2-5 and V is TRBV7-2; D might be TRBD1 (5 bases). The CDR3 has 15 amino acids. V lost 4 bases and J 1 base, leaving 13 bases between the germline ends. The V gene's germline CDR1 is SGHTA and CDR2 FQGNSA.

Many counts were recorded for this clonotype. This sequence joins TRBV11-2 and TRBJ2-1, with TRBD1 matching over 9 bases. With 1 base clipped from V and 0 bases from J, the junction kept 7 bases outside the gene matches. CDR3 size: 18 residues. Per the germline V gene, CDR1 is SGHAT and CDR2 is FQNNGV. CDR3 in amino acids: CASSLVPGQGSSYNEQFF. For the CDR3, the DNA is TGTGCCAGCAGCTTAGTTCCGGGACAGGGAAGCTCCTACAATGAGCAGTTCTTC.

The genes are TRBV15 and TRBJ1-6; 7 nucleotides match TRBD1. Germline CDR1 LNHNV, CDR2 YYDKDF (reference sequence). Trimming at V came to 1 base and at J to 10 bases, leaving 4 bases not matched to a gene. The CDR3 length is 14 residues. CDR3 residues: CATSRGGTESPLHF. CDR3 nucleotides: TGTGCCACCAGCAGAGGGGGGACAGAGTCACCCCTCCACTTT.

This clonotype occurred a few times. The chain uses TRBV3-1 and TRBJ1-2, with 8 bases lining up with TRBD1. The CDR3 contains 13 residues. V was pared by 4 bases and J by 8 bases, with 6 bases of the junction left unmatched. The V gene's germline CDR1 is LGHDT and CDR2 YNNKEL (reference sequence). The DNA for the CDR3 is TGTGCCAGCAGCCCAAGGACAGGGATCGGCTACACCTTC. It is translated as CASSPRTGIGYTF.

This clonotype has a handful of counts. The chain links TRBV7-8 to TRBJ2-5; D gene uncertain. CDR3 length equals 14 residues. Germline V gene lookup returns CDR1 SGHVS and CDR2 FQNEAQ. V shed 6 bases and J shed 2 bases, with 13 bases lying between them. The CDR3 is CASSWVARQETQYF. Written as DNA, the CDR3 is TGTGCCAGCAGTTGGGTGGCTCGGCAAGAGACCCAGTACTTC.

The rearrangement joins TRBV28 to TRBJ2-7; perhaps D is TRBD1 or TRBD2 (6 bases each). The germline gives CDR1 MDHEN, CDR2 SYDVKM. V was clipped by 7 bases and J by 0 bases, with 16 bases between them. The CDR3 is 15 amino acids. The CDR3 nucleotides read TGTGCCAGCACCCGGAGGGGGGAGAACTCCTACGAGCAGTACTTC. The encoded protein is CASTRRGENSYEQYF.

The rearrangement uses TRBV18 and TRBJ2-7; D perhaps matches TRBD1 (6 bases). The germline V gene has CDR1 KGHSH and CDR2 LQKENI. There are 15 residues in the CDR3. Trimming cost V 2 bases and J 1 base, with 12 bases left between them. In nucleotides, the CDR3 is TGTGCCAGCTCACCAACCTGGACAGAGTCCTACGAGCAGTACTTC. It is translated as CASSPTWTESYEQYF.

This clonotype was seen only once. The rearrangement links TRBV9 to TRBJ2-7, with TRBD1 identical over 11 bases. Germline values: CDR1 SGDLS, CDR2 YYNGEE. The J segment lost 8 bases and the V segment lost 0 bases, leaving 1 base of the junction unmatched. This CDR3 has 13 residues. CDR3 bases: TGTGCCAGCAGCGTAGTGGACAGGGGGCAGCAGTACTTC. Amino acid sequence: CASSVVDRGQQYF.

Points on this clonotype: The junction departs from the called germline gene at one end, perhaps through a read error. V gene TRBV7-9 combines with J gene TRBJ2-1; D is unresolved. The CDR3 has 12 residues. Germline loops: CDR1 SEHNR, CDR2 FQNEAQ (reference sequence). The CDR3 region has the DNA TGTGCCAGCAGCCCCTACTCCAATGAGCAGTTTTTC. Translating gives CASSPYSNEQFF.

This chain joins TRBV5-4 and TRBJ2-1, with 7 bases matching TRBD1. Trimming removed 3 bases from V and 4 bases from J; junction bases left unmatched: 10. The length of the CDR3 is 16 residues. The V gene's germline CDR1 is SGHNT and CDR2 YYREEE (reference sequence). DNA for the CDR3: TGTGCCAGCAGCTGGGGACAGTCTAAGAATTACAATGAGCAGTTCTTC. Residues: CASSWGQSKNYNEQFF.

This clonotype was counted only a few times. The chain carries TRBV15 and TRBJ1-3; D is unresolved. CDR1 and CDR2 from the germline V gene are LNHNV and YYDKDF (reference sequence). The CDR3 covers 17 residues. Trimming removed 0 bases at V and 1 base at J, with 13 bases between. CDR3 sequence: CATSRDVGVASGNTIYF. In DNA, the CDR3 is TGTGCCACCAGCAGAGATGTCGGGGTCGCGTCTGGAAACACCATATATTTT. The full variable domain, rest sourced from reference TRBV15 and TRBJ1-3, is DAMVIQNPRYQVTQFGKPVTLSCSQTLNHNVMYWYQQKSSQAPKLLFHYYDKDFNNEADTPDNFQSRRPNTSFCFLDIRSPGLGDTAMYLCATSRDVGVASGNTIYFGEGSWLTVV.

The genes are TRBV6-5 and TRBJ2-7; D not resolved. V lost 0 bases, J lost 4 bases, and 10 bases lay in between. This CDR3 region has 14 residues. Germline V gene lookup returns CDR1 MNHEY and CDR2 SVGAGI. The CDR3 DNA sequence: TGTGCCAGCAGTTACTCGGTGCACGGATACGAGCAGTACTTC. Its translation is CASSYSVHGYEQYF.

The chain is built from TRBV6-6 and TRBJ1-1; 7 bases are shared with TRBD1. Germline V CDR1 and CDR2: MNHNY, SVGAGI (reference sequence). J lost 1 base, V lost 2 bases, and 1 base had no gene match. There are 14 residues in the CDR3. The CDR3 nucleotides are TGTGCCAGCAGTTACCAGGGGGGGAACACTGAAGCTTTCTTT. Translating gives CASSYQGGNTEAFF.

The chain employs TRBV28 and TRBJ1-1, with D unresolved. Trimming cost V 3 bases and J 0 bases, with 14 bases left between them. The CDR3 consists of 16 residues. Per germline, CDR1 MDHEN and CDR2 SYDVKM. CDR3 nucleotide sequence: TGTGCCAGCAGTTTCCTAGTACACATCATGAACACTGAAGCTTTCTTT. Its translation is CASSFLVHIMNTEAFF.

This clonotype showed up just a few times. The chain recombines TRBV29-1 with TRBJ2-5, with D hard to call. Looked up from germline, CDR1 is SQVTM and CDR2 is ANQGSEA. The ends were cut back, 4 bases at V and 4 bases at J, with 13 bases in the middle. The CDR3 has 13 residues. CDR3 DNA: TGCAGCGTTGTTGGGGTATCGACAGAGACCCAGTACTTC. Protein sequence: CSVVGVSTETQYF.

The chain recombines TRBV5-6 with TRBJ2-3; either TRBD1 or TRBD2 may fit D (5 bases each). Germline V gene data show CDR1 as SGHDT and CDR2 as YYEEEE. The ends were cut back, 1 base at V and 1 base at J, with 13 bases in the middle. The CDR3 is 16 residues long. The CDR3 protein is CASSLRQGTGTDTQYF. CDR3 nucleotides: TGTGCCAGCAGCTTGAGACAAGGGACGGGCACAGATACGCAGTATTTT. Variable domain in full (rest from reference TRBV5-6 and TRBJ2-3): DAGVTQSPTHLIKTRGQQVTLRCSPKSGHDTVSWYQQALGQGPQFIFQYYEEEERQRGNFPDRFSGHQFPNYSSELNVNALLLGDSALYLCASSLRQGTGTDTQYFGPGTRLTVL.

In its sample, this clonotype was seen a few times. The rearrangement uses TRBV19 and TRBJ2-4; possibly TRBD2 for D (5 bases). Trimming left V 9 bases short and J 0 bases short, with 12 bases between. Germline CDR1 is LNHDA and CDR2 is SQIVND (reference sequence). This CDR3 is built from 14 residues. In DNA form, the CDR3 reads TGTGCCAGCCGGGAAGTTCTAGCCAAAAACATTCAGTACTTC. Protein: CASREVLAKNIQYF.

The chain combines TRBV4-3 with TRBJ2-7; the D gene is possibly TRBD2 (6 bases). Germline-derived CDR1 and CDR2 are LGHNA and YSLEER. There are 14 residues in the CDR3. V dropped 4 bases and J dropped 7 bases, with 17 bases sitting between them. The CDR3 DNA is TGCGCCAGCAGCCTAGAGACACCGGCGGGGGAGCAGTACTTC. Its protein is CASSLETPAGEQYF.

This clonotype was seen more than once but under ten times. J is TRBJ1-2 and V is TRBV28; D is perhaps TRBD1 (6 bases). Per the germline V gene, CDR1 is MDHEN and CDR2 is SYDVKM. The CDR3 is made up of 16 amino acids. V was shortened by 7 bases and J by 2 bases, with 20 bases between the two germline ends. The CDR3 loop is CASTDPRWQGNYGYTF. The CDR3 DNA reads as TGTGCCAGCACCGACCCCCGCTGGCAGGGGAACTATGGCTACACCTTC.